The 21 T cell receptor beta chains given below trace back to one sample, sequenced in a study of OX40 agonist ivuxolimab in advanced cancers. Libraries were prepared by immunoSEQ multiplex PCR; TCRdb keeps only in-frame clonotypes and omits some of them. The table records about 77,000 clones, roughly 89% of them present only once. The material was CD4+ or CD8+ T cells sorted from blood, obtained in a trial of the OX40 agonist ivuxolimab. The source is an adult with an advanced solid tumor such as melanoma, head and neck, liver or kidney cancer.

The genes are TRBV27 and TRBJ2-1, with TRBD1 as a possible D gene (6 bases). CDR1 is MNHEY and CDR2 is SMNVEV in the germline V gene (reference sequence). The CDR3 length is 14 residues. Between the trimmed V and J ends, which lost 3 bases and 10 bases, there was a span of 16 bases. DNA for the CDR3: TGTGCCAGCAGTTTTGTCTCCCGGACAGAGGAGCAGTTCTTC. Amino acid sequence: CASSFVSRTEEQFF.

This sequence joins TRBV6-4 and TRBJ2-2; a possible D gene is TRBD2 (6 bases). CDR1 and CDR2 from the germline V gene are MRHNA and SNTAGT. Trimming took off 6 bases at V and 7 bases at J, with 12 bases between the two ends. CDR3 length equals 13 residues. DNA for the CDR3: TGTGCCAGCAGCGTGGCGGGGAGCGGGGAGCTGTTTTTT. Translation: CASSVAGSGELFF.

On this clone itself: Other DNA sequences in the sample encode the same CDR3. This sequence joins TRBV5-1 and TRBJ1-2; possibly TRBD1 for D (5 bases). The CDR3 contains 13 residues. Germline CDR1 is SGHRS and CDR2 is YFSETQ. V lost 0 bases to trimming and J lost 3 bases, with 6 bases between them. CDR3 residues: CASSLAGYYGYTF. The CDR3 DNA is TGCGCCAGCAGCTTGGCAGGGTACTATGGCTACACCTTC.

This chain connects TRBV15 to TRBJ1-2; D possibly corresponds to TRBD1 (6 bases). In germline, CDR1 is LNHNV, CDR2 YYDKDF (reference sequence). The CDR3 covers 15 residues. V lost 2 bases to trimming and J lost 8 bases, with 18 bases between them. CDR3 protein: CATSRPSTGARGYTF. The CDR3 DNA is TGTGCCACCAGCAGACCCTCAACGGGGGCGCGAGGCTACACCTTC.

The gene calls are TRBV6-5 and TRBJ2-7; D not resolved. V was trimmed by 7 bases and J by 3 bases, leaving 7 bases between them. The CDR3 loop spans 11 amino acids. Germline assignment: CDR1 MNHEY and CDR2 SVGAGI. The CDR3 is CASKKRYEQYF. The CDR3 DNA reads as TGTGCCAGCAAGAAACGCTACGAGCAGTACTTC.

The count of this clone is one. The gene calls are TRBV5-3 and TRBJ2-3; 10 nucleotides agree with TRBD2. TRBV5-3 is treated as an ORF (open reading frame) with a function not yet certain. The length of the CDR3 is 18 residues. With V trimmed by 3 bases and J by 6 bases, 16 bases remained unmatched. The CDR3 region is CARSSLSGRAEPQDTQYF. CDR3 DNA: TGTGCCAGAAGCTCGCTCAGCGGGAGGGCAGAACCCCAGGATACGCAGTATTTT.

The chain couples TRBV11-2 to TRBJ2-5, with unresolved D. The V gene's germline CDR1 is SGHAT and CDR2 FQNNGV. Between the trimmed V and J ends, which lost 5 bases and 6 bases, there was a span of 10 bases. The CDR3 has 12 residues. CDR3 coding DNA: TGTGCCAGCAGCCCCCTCTGGCAGACCCAGTACTTC. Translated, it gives CASSPLWQTQYF.

The CDR3 coding sequence is TGTGCCAGCACCCCCGGGGGACTGAACACTGAAGCTTTCTTT. This codes for CASTPGGLNTEAFF. The chain combines TRBV28 with TRBJ1-1; tentative D call: TRBD1 (5 bases). From germline, CDR1 is MDHEN and CDR2 SYDVKM. The V gene lost 7 bases and the J gene lost 0 bases, with 12 bases spanning the gap. The CDR3 covers 14 residues.

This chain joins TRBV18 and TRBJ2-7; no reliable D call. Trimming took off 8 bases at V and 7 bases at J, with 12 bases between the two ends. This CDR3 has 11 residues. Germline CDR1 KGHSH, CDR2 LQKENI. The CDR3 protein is CASQFHGEQYF. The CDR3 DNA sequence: TGTGCCAGCCAATTCCATGGGGAGCAGTACTTC. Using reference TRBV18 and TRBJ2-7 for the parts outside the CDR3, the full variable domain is NAGVMQNPRHLVRRRGQEARLRCSPMKGHSHVYWYRQLPEEGLKFMVYLQKENIIDESGMPKERFSAEFPKEGPSILRIQQVVRGDSAAYFCASQFHGEQYFGPGTRLTVT.

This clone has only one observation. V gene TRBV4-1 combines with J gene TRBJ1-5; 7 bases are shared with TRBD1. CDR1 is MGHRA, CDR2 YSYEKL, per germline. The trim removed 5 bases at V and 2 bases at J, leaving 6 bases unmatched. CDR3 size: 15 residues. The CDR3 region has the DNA TGCGCCAGCAGCGGGGGACAGTTTGGCAATCAGCCCCAGCATTTT. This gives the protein CASSGGQFGNQPQHF.

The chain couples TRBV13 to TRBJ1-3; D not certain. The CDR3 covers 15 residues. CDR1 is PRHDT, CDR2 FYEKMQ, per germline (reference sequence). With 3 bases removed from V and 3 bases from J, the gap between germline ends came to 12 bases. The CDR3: CASSFYRGLGNTIYF. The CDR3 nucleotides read TGTGCCAGCAGCTTCTATCGAGGACTTGGAAACACCATATATTTT.

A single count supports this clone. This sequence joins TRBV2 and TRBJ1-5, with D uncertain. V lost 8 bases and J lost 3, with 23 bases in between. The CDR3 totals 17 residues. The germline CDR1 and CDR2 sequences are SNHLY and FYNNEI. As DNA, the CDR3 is TGTGCCAGCCAAAAGGGTACACCCTTGTTTAACAATCAGCCCCAGCATTTT. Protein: CASQKGTPLFNNQPQHF.

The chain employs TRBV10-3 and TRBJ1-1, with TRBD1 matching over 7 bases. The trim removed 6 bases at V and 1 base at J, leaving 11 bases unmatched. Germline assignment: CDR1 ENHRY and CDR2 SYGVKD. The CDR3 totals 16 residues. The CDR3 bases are TGTGCCATCAGGGGACAGACGACGCCGGGGAACACTGAAGCTTTCTTT. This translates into CAIRGQTTPGNTEAFF.

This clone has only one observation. Written as DNA, the CDR3 is TGTGCCAGCTCCCCAACGGGGGACACATCGTGGGGGGCCAACGTCCTGACTTTC. It translates to CASSPTGDTSWGANVLTF. V is TRBV18 and J is TRBJ2-6; either TRBD1 or TRBD2 may supply D (6 bases each). Germline lookup yields CDR1 KGHSH and CDR2 LQKENI. The CDR3 runs 18 residues. Trimming took off 6 bases at V and 4 bases at J, with 22 bases between the two ends.

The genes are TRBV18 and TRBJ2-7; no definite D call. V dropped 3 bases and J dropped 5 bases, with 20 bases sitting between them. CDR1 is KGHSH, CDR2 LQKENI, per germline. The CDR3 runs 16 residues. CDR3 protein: CASSPLLTVPMNEQYF. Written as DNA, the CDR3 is TGTGCCAGCTCACCCCTACTGACGGTTCCGATGAACGAGCAGTACTTC. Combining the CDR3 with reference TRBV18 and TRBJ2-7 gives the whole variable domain NAGVMQNPRHLVRRRGQEARLRCSPMKGHSHVYWYRQLPEEGLKFMVYLQKENIIDESGMPKERFSAEFPKEGPSILRIQQVVRGDSAAYFCASSPLLTVPMNEQYFGPGTRLTVT.

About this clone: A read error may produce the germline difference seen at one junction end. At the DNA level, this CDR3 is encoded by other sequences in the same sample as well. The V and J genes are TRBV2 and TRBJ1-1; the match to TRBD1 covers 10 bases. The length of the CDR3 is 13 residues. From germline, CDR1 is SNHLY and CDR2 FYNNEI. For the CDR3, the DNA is TGCGCCAGCAGTCGGGACAGGGGCACTGAAGCTTTCTTT. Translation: CASSRDRGTEAFF.

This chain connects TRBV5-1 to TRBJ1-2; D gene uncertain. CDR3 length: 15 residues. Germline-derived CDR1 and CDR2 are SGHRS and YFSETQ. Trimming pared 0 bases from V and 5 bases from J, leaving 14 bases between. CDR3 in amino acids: CASSLDGVSAYGYTF. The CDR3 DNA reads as TGCGCCAGCAGCTTGGATGGTGTATCGGCGTATGGCTACACCTTC.

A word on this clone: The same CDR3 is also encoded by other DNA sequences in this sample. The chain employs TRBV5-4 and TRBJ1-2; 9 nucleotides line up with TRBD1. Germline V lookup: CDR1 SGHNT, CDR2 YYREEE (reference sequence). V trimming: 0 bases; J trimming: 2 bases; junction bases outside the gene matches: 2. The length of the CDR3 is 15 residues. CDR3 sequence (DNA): TGTGCCAGCAGCTTGGGGACAGGGGCCAACTATGGCTACACCTTC. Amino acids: CASSLGTGANYGYTF.

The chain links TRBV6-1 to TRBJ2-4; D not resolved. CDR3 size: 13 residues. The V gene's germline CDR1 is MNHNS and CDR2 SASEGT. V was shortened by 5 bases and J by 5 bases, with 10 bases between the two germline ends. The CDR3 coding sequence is TGTGCCAGCAGTCCCCAGGTCGAAAACATTCAGTACTTC. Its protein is CASSPQVENIQYF.

The DNA of the CDR3 is TGTGCCAGCAGCACAAACGGTGCAACTAATGAAAAACTGTTTTTT. This translates into CASSTNGATNEKLFF. This chain joins TRBV28 and TRBJ1-4; D is undetermined. The CDR3 is made up of 15 amino acids. V shed 6 bases and J shed 0 bases, with 11 bases lying between them. Germline V CDR1 and CDR2: MDHEN, SYDVKM.

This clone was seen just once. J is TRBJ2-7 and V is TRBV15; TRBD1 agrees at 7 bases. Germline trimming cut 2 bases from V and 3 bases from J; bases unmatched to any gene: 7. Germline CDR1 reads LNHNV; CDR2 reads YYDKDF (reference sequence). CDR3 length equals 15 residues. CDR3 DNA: TGTGCCACCAGCAGACACCGGGACAGACTCTACGAGCAGTACTTC. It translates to CATSRHRDRLYEQYF.